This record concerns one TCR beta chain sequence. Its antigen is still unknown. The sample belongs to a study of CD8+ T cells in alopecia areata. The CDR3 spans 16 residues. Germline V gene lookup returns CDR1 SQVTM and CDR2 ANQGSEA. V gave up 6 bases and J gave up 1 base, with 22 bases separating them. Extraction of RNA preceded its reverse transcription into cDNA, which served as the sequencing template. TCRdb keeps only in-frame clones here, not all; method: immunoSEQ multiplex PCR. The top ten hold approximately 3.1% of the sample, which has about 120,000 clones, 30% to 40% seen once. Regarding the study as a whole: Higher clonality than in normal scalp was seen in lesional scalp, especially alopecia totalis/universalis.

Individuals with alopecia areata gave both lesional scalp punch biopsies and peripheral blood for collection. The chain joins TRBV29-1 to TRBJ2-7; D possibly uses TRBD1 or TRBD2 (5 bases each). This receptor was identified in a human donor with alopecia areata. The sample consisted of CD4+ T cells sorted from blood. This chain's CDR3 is CSVAGIGAAPSYEQYF. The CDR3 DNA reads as TGCAGCGTCGCAGGTATCGGGGCAGCTCCATCCTACGAGCAGTACTTC.